The 14 T cell receptor beta chains given below trace back to one sample, sequenced in a study of cytomegalovirus exposure and HLA in healthy donors. Primers included in the PCR were 60 Vbeta and 13 Jbeta primers. Method: immunoSEQ multiplex PCR; TCRdb's copy keeps in-frame clones and lacks some. The table records 240,000 or so clones, around 81% of them present only once. The material sequenced was PBMCs. These TCRs come from a woman aged 60-75 years in good health and CMV-seropositive.

This clone has only a few counts. The CDR3 DNA is TGTGCCAGCAGCCAATCTGAGGGGGTTAGCTCCTACAATGAGCAGTTCTTC. Its protein is CASSQSEGVSSYNEQFF. The rearrangement uses TRBV14 and TRBJ2-1; maybe TRBD1 (6 bases). Germline V gene sequence: CDR1 SGHDN, CDR2 FVKESK. Trimming pared 2 bases from V and 0 bases from J, leaving 14 bases between. The CDR3 has 17 residues.

This clone is a singleton in its sample. The chain links TRBV6-1 to TRBJ2-1; D is undetermined. CDR1 is MNHNS, CDR2 SASEGT, per germline. Trimming left V 2 bases short and J 8 bases short, with 4 bases between. This CDR3 comprises 11 residues. The CDR3 DNA is TGTGCCAGCAGTGAATTAGATGAGCAGTTCTTC. The encoded protein is CASSELDEQFF.

The V call is TRBV5-4, the J call TRBJ2-5; D uncertain. The germline V gene has CDR1 SGHNT and CDR2 YYREEE (reference sequence). The CDR3 has 14 amino acids. V lost 0 bases and J lost 4, with 10 bases in between. The CDR3 bases are TGTGCCAGCAGCTTGGGCGGCCTGGGAGAGACCCAGTACTTC. Translation: CASSLGGLGETQYF.

Of note for this clone: The junction and the germline gene differ at one end; a read error may be behind it. The chain recombines TRBV7-9 with TRBJ1-2; 7 positions match TRBD1. Germline CDR1 and CDR2: SEHNR and FQNEAQ (reference sequence). The CDR3 extends over 15 amino acids. CDR3 sequence: CSSSLSSGTAPGYTF. In DNA, the CDR3 is TGTTCCAGCAGCTTATCCTCCGGGACAGCGCCTGGCTACACCTTC.

The chain uses TRBV5-1 and TRBJ2-1; 7 bases are shared with TRBD2. This CDR3 is 16 amino acids long. Germline V CDR1 and CDR2: SGHRS, YFSETQ. V lost 1 base, J lost 2 bases, and 6 bases stayed unmatched. The CDR3 protein is CASSLREGTTYNEQFF. CDR3 bases: TGCGCCAGCAGCTTGAGGGAGGGGACTACCTACAATGAGCAGTTCTTC.

The CDR3 DNA sequence: TGCGCCAGCAACCCCCCCCCAGGTCCGCAGTATTTT. It is translated as CASNPPPGPQYF. This chain joins TRBV5-1 and TRBJ2-3, with no clear D. Germline lookup yields CDR1 SGHRS and CDR2 YFSETQ. This CDR3 comprises 12 residues. Trimming pared 6 bases from V and 10 bases from J, leaving 15 bases between.

V usage is TRBV5-1 and J usage is TRBJ2-5; TRBD1 matches 9 bases. Germline V lookup: CDR1 SGHRS, CDR2 YFSETQ. The CDR3 is 14 residues long. J was trimmed by 4 bases and V by 3 bases; bases with no gene match: 4. CDR3 amino acids: CASSSGQGRETQYF. CDR3 DNA: TGCGCCAGCAGCTCGGGACAGGGCAGAGAGACCCAGTACTTC.

The chain employs TRBV5-8 and TRBJ1-2, with 9 bases fitting TRBD1. The ends lost 0 bases at V and 3 bases at J; junction bases unmatched: 9. The germline gives CDR1 SGHTS, CDR2 YDEGEE. The CDR3 consists of 17 residues. As DNA, the CDR3 is TGTGCCAGCAGCTTGGTTTTGGGACAGGGTCAAGACTATGGCTACACCTTC. It codes for CASSLVLGQGQDYGYTF. Drawing the rest from reference TRBV5-8 and TRBJ1-2, the complete variable domain is EAGVTQSPTHLIKTRGQQATLRCSPISGHTSVYWYQQALGLGLQFLLWYDEGEERNRGNFPPRFSGRQFPNYSSELNVNALELEDSALYLCASSLVLGQGQDYGYTFGSGTRLTVV.

To note about this clone: A read error may produce the germline difference seen at one junction end. The chain couples TRBV7-9 to TRBJ2-7, with D possibly called TRBD1 or TRBD2 (5 bases each). CDR3 length equals 12 residues. CDR1 and CDR2 (germline): SEHNR, FQNEAQ (reference sequence). The chain's CDR3 is CSSGSGSREQYF. CDR3 in DNA: TGTTCCAGCGGCTCAGGGTCGCGGGAGCAGTACTTC.

The chain couples TRBV5-1 to TRBJ2-1, with a tentative D call TRBD1 (5 bases). With 2 bases removed from V and 0 bases from J, the gap between germline ends came to 18 bases. This CDR3 region has 18 residues. Germline CDR1 reads SGHRS; CDR2 reads YFSETQ. The CDR3, as DNA: TGCGCCAGCAGCTTTCCCCTTACGGACATAAACTCCTACAATGAGCAGTTCTTC. Residues: CASSFPLTDINSYNEQFF.

The chain uses TRBV27 and TRBJ1-6; D not resolved. CDR1 and CDR2 (germline): MNHEY, SMNVEV (reference sequence). V lost 0 bases and J lost 8, with 20 bases in between. CDR3 size: 18 residues. The CDR3 loop is CASSLSPPQRDWDSPLHF. The CDR3 bases are TGTGCCAGCAGTTTATCCCCCCCCCAGCGGGATTGGGATTCACCCCTCCACTTT.

Note on this clone: One end of the junction fails to match germline, which may point to a read error. In DNA, the CDR3 is TGTGCCAGTAGTGGGGAGAGGCATCCCTACGAGCAGTACTTC. Protein: CASSGERHPYEQYF. This chain connects TRBV2 to TRBJ2-7; weak D call: TRBD2 (5 bases). The CDR3 length is 14 residues. CDR1 is SNHLY and CDR2 is FYNNEI in the germline V gene.

This chain joins TRBV6-1 and TRBJ1-5; D gene unclear. With 3 bases removed from V and 0 bases from J, the gap between germline ends came to 3 bases. The CDR3 loop spans 13 amino acids. The V gene's germline CDR1 is MNHNS and CDR2 SASEGT. CDR3 residues: CASSDSSNQPQHF. CDR3 nucleotides: TGTGCCAGCAGTGACAGTAGCAATCAGCCCCAGCATTTT.

The rearrangement links TRBV28 to TRBJ2-3; 12 bases are shared with TRBD2. The CDR3 is 15 residues long. J was trimmed by 4 bases and V by 6 bases; bases with no gene match: 5. Germline lookup yields CDR1 MDHEN and CDR2 SYDVKM. The CDR3: CASRLLAGGADTQYF. The CDR3 DNA follows: TGTGCCAGCAGATTACTAGCGGGAGGAGCAGATACGCAGTATTTT.